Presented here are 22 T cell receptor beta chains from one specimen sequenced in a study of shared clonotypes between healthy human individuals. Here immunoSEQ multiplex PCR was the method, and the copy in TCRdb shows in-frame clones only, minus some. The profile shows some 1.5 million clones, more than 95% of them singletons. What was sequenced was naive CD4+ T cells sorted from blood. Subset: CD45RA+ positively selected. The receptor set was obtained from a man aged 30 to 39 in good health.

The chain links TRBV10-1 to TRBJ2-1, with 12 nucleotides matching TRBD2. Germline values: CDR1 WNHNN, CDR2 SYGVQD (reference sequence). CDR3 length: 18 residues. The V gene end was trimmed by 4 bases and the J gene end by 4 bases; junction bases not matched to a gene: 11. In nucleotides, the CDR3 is TGCGCCAGCAGTGGGATGACTAGCGGGAGTGAGGGGTACAATGAGCAGTTCTTC. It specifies CASSGMTSGSEGYNEQFF.

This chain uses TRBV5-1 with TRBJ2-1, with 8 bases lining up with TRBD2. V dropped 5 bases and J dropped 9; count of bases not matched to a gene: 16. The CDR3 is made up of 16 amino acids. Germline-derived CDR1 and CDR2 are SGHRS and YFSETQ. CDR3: CASSLVLSGIGGEQFF. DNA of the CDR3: TGCGCCAGCAGTTTAGTCCTTAGCGGGATCGGCGGTGAGCAGTTCTTC.

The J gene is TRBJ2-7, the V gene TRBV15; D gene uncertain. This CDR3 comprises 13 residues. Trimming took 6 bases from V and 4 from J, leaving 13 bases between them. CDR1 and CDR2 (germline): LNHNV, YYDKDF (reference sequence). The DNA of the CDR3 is TGTGCCACCAGTTCCCCGAGAGCTTACGAGCAGTACTTC. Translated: CATSSPRAYEQYF. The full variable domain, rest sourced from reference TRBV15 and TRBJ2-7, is DAMVIQNPRYQVTQFGKPVTLSCSQTLNHNVMYWYQQKSSQAPKLLFHYYDKDFNNEADTPDNFQSRRPNTSFCFLDIRSPGLGDTAMYLCATSSPRAYEQYFGPGTRLTVT.

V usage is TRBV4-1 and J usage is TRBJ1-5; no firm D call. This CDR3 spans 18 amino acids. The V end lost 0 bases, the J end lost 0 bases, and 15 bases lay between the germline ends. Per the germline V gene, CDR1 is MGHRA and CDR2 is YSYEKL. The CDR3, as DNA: TGCGCCAGCAGCCAAGAGGTTGGCACAAGCTATAGCAATCAGCCCCAGCATTTT. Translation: CASSQEVGTSYSNQPQHF.

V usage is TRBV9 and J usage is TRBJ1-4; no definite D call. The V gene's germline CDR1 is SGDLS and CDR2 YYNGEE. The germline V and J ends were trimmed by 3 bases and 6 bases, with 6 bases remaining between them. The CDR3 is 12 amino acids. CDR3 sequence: CASSESDEKLFF. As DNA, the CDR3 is TGTGCCAGCAGCGAGTCGGATGAAAAACTGTTTTTT.

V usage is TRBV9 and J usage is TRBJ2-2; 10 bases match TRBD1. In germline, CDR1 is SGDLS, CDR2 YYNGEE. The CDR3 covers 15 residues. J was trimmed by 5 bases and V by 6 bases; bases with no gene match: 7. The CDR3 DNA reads TGTGCCAGCACCAAACGACAGGGGGCTACCGGGGAGCTGTTTTTT. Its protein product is CASTKRQGATGELFF.

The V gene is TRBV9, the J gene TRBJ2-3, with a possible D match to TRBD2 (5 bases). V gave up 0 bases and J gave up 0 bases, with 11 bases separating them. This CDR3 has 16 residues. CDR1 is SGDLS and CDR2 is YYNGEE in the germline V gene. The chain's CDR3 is CASSVGLDFSTDTQYF. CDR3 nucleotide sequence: TGTGCCAGCAGCGTAGGTCTGGACTTTAGCACAGATACGCAGTATTTT.

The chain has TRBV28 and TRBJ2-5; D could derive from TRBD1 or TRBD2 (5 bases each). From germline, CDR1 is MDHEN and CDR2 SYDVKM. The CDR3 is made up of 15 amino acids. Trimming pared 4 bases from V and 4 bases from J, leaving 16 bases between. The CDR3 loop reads CASSSRDVNRETQYF. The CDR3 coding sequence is TGTGCCAGCAGTTCACGGGACGTGAACCGAGAGACCCAGTACTTC.

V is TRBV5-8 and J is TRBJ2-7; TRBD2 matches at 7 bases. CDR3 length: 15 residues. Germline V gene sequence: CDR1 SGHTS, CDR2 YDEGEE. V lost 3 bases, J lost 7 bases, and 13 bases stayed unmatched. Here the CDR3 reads CASSWLGREKPEQYF. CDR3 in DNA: TGTGCCAGCAGCTGGTTAGGGAGGGAGAAACCGGAGCAGTACTTC.

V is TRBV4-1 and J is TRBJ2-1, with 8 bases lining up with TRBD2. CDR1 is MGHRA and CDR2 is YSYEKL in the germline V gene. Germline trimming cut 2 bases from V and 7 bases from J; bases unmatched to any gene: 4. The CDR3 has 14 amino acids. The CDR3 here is CASSQPGTRNEQFF. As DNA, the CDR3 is TGCGCCAGCAGCCAACCCGGGACTAGGAATGAGCAGTTCTTC.

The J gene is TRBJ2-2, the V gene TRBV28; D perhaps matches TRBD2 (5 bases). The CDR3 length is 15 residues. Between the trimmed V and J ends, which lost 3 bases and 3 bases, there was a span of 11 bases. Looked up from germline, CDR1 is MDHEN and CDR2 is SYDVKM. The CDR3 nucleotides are TGTGCCAGCAGTTTCACTTTGGGAGACACCGGGGAGCTGTTTTTT. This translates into CASSFTLGDTGELFF.

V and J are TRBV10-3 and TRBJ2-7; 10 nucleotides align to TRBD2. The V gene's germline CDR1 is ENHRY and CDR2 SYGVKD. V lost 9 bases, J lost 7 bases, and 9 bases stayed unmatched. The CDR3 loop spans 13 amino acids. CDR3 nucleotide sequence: TGTGCCATACGACAAGCGGGAGGGAGGGAGCAGTACTTC. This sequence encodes CAIRQAGGREQYF.

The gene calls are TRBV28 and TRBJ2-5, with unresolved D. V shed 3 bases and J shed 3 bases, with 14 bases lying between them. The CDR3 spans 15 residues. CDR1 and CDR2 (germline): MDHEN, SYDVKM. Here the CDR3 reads CASSFWGRSKETQYF. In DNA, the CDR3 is TGTGCCAGCAGTTTTTGGGGTAGATCGAAAGAGACCCAGTACTTC. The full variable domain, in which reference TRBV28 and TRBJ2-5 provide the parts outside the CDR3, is DVKVTQSSRYLVKRTGEKVFLECVQDMDHENMFWYRQDPGLGLRLIYFSYDVKMKEKGDIPEGYSVSREKKERFSLILESASTNQTSMYLCASSFWGRSKETQYFGPGTRLLVL.

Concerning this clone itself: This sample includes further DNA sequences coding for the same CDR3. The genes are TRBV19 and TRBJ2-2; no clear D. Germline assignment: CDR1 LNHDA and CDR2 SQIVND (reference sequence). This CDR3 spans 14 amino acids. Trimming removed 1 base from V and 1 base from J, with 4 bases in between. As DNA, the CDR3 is TGTGCCAGTAGTATAGGGAGGAACACCGGGGAGCTGTTTTTT. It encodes CASSIGRNTGELFF.

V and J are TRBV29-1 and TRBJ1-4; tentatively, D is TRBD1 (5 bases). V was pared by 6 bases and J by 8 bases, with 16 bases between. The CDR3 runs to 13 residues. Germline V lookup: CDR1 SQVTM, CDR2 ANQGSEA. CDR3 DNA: TGCAGCGTCTCCCGGGACGCAGGGGAAAAACTGTTTTTT. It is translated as CSVSRDAGEKLFF.

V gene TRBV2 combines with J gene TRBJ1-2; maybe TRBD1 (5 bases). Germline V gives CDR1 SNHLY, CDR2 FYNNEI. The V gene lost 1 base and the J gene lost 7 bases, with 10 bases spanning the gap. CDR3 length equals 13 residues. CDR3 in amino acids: CASSEEGGAGYTF. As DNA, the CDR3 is TGTGCCAGCAGTGAAGAGGGCGGGGCTGGCTACACCTTC. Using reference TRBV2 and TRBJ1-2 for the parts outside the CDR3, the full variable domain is EPEVTQTPSHQVTQMGQEVILRCVPISNHLYFYWYRQILGQKVEFLVSFYNNEISEKSEIFDDQFSVERPDGSNFTLKIRSTKLEDSAMYFCASSEEGGAGYTFGSGTRLTVV.

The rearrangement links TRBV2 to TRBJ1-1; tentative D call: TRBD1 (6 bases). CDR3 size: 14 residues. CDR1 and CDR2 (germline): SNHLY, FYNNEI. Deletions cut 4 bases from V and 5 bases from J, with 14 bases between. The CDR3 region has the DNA TGTGCCAGCAGTGTCGAAGGGGGAAGGACTGAAGCTTTCTTT. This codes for CASSVEGGRTEAFF.

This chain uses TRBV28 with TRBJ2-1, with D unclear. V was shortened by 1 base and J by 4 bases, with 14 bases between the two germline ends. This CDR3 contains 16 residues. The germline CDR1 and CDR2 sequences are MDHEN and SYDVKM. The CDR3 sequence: CASSLSISRNYNEQFF. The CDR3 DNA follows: TGTGCCAGCAGTTTATCCATCTCCCGGAATTACAATGAGCAGTTCTTC.

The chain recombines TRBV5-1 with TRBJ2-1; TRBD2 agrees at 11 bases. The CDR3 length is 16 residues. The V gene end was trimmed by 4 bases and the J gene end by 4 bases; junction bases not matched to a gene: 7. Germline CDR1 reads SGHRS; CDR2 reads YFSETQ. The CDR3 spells CASSPIAGGLYNEQFF. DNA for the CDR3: TGCGCCAGCAGCCCCATAGCGGGAGGGCTTTACAATGAGCAGTTCTTC.

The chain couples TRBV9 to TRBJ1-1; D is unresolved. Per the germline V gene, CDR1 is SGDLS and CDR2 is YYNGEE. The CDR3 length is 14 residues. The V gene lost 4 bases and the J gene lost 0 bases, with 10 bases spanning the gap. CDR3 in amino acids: CASSREQMNTEAFF. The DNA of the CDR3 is TGTGCCAGCAGCAGAGAACAGATGAACACTGAAGCTTTCTTT.

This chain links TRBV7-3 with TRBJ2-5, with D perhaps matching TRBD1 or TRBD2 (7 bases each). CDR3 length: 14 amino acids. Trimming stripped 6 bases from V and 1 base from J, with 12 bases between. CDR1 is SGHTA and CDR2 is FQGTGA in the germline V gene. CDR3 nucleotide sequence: TGTGCCAGCAGGCGCAGGGGGGGCCAAGAGACCCAGTACTTC. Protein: CASRRRGGQETQYF.

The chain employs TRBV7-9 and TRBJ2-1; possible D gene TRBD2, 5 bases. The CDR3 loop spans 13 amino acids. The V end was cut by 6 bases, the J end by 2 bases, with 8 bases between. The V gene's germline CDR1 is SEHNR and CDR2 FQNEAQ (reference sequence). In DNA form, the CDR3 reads TGTGCCAGCAGACGAGGGACCTACAATGAGCAGTTCTTC. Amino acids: CASRRGTYNEQFF.